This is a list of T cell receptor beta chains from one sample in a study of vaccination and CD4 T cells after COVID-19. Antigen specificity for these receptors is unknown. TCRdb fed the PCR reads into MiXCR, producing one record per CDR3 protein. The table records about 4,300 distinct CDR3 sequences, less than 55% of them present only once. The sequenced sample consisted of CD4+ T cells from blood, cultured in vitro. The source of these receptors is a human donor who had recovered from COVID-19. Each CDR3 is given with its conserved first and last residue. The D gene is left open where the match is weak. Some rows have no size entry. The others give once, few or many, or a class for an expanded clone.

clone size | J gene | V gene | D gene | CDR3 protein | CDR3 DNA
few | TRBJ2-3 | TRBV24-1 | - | CATGGNSDTQYF | TGTGCCACCGGAGGCAATTCAGATACGCAGTATTTT
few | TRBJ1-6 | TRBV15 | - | CATSRDTWDVGSSYNSPLHF | TGTGCCACCAGCAGGGATACGTGGGACGTCGGTAGCTCCTATAATTCACCCCTCCACTTT
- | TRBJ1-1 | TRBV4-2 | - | CASSQWGGEAFF | TGTGCCAGCAGCCAGTGGGGTGGTGAAGCTTTCTTT
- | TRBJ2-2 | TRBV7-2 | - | CASSLAVMGELFF | TGTGCCAGCAGCTTAGCGGTCATGGGGGAGCTGTTTTTT
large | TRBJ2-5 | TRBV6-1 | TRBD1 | CASSDWGQGAGETQYF | TGTGCCAGCAGTGATTGGGGACAGGGGGCCGGAGAGACCCAGTACTTC
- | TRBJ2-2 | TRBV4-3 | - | CASSLTIRNTGELFF | TGCGCCAGCAGCCTGACTATCAGAAACACCGGGGAGCTGTTTTTT
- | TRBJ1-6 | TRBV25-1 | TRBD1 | CASGEAGTGGTSPLHF | TGTGCCAGCGGTGAAGCGGGGACAGGGGGAACTTCACCCCTCCACTTT
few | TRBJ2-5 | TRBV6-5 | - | CASSYAGRGQETQYF | TGTGCCAGCAGTTACGCGGGGAGGGGGCAGGAGACCCAGTACTTC
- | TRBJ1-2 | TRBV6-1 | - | CASSQRSWYTNYGYTF | TGTGCCAGCAGCCAACGGTCGTGGTACACTAACTATGGCTACACCTTC
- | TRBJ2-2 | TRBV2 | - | CASSVEGKGIGELFF | TGTGCCAGCAGTGTCGAGGGAAAGGGGATCGGGGAGCTGTTTTTT
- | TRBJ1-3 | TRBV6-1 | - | CASSGRGNTIYF | TGTGCCAGCAGTGGCAGGGGAAACACCATATATTTT
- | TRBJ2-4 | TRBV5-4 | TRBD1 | CASSLAGKGGVNIQYF | TGTGCCAGCAGCTTGGCGGGTAAAGGGGGCGTAAACATTCAGTACTTC
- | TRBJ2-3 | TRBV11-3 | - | CASSRGRGGPSTDTQYF | TGTGCCAGCAGCCGCGGCCGGGGCGGGCCGAGCACAGATACGCAGTATTTT
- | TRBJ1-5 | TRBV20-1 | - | CSAIDRSLTWNQPQHF | TGCAGTGCTATTGACAGATCCCTTACGTGGAATCAGCCCCAGCATTTT
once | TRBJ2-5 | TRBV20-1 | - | CSGTEGRGVESQYF | TGCAGTGGCACGGAGGGGAGAGGGGTGGAAAGCCAGTACTTC
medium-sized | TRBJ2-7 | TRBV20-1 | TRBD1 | CSAGDRYEQYF | TGCAGTGCTGGGGACAGATACGAGCAGTACTTC
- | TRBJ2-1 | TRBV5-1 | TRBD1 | CASSLADRGAYNEQFF | TGCGCCAGCAGCTTGGCCGACAGGGGGGCCTACAATGAGCAGTTCTTC
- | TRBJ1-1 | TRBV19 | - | CASSIGGLRNTEAFF | TGTGCCAGTAGTATAGGCGGACTCAGGAACACTGAAGCTTTCTTT
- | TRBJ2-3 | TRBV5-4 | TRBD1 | CASSSGTGSTDTQYF | TGTGCCAGCAGCTCCGGGACAGGGAGCACAGATACGCAGTATTTT
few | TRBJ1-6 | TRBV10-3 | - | CAISPAYNSPLHF | TGTGCCATCAGTCCGGCCTATAATTCACCCCTCCACTTT
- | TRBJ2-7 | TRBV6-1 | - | CASRPTGRYEQYF | TGTGCCAGCAGGCCAACTGGCAGGTACGAGCAGTACTTC
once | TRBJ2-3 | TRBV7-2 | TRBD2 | CASSLESGRVDTDTQYF | TGTGCCAGCAGCTTAGAGTCGGGGAGGGTTGACACAGATACGCAGTATTTT
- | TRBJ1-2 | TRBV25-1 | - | CASSREANYGYTF | TGTGCCAGCAGTCGCGAAGCTAACTATGGCTACACCTTC
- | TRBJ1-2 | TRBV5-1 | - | CASSFDTYGYTF | TGCGCCAGCAGCTTCGACACCTATGGCTACACCTTC
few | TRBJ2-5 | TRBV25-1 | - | CASSEEAPIETQYF | TGTGCCAGCAGCGAGGAGGCCCCTATAGAGACCCAGTACTTC
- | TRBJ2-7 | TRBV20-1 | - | CSATAGLGEQYF | TGCAGTGCTACAGCCGGCCTCGGCGAGCAGTACTTC
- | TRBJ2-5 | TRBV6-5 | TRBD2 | CASSYFPGGRGGETQYF | TGTGCCAGCAGTTACTTCCCTGGCGGGAGAGGAGGAGAGACCCAGTACTTC
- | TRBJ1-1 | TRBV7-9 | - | CASSPRTEPEAFF | TGTGCCAGCAGCCCCAGGACAGAACCTGAAGCTTTCTTT
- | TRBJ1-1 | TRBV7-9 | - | CASSLHKVPEAFF | TGTGCCAGCAGCTTACATAAGGTGCCTGAAGCTTTCTTT
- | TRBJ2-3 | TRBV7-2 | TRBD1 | CASSSRTGGLSTDTQYF | TGTGCCAGCAGCTCCCGGACAGGGGGCTTGAGCACAGATACGCAGTATTTT
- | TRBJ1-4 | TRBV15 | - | CATSRAPTPGEKLFF | TGTGCCACCAGCAGAGCCCCCACACCGGGGGAAAAACTGTTTTTT
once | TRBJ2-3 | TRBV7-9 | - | CASSSRWGSGTDTQYF | TGTGCCAGCAGCTCCCGTTGGGGTAGTGGCACAGATACGCAGTATTTT
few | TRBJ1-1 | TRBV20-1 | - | CSAPRGGARRATEAFF | TGCAGTGCCCCCCGGGGGGGCGCAAGGAGGGCTACTGAAGCTTTCTTT
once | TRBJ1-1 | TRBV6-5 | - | CASSYGEEAEAFF | TGTGCCAGCAGTTACGGGGAGGAGGCTGAAGCTTTCTTT
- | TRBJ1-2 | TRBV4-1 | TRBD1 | CASSQDSPGQGASGYTF | TGCGCCAGCAGCCAAGATTCGCCGGGACAGGGGGCGTCTGGCTACACCTTC
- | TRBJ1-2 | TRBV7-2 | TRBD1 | CASSRDSYGYTF | TGTGCCAGCAGCCGGGACAGCTATGGCTACACCTTC
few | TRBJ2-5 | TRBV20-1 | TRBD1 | CSAPPQGAVQETQYF | TGCAGTGCCCCCCCACAGGGGGCGGTTCAAGAGACCCAGTACTTC
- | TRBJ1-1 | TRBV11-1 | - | CASSSTGMGAFF | TGTGCCAGCAGCTCAACAGGGATGGGGGCTTTCTTT
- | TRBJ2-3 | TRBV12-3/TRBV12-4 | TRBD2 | CASSFVRGGSDTQYF | TGTGCCAGTAGTTTTGTGCGGGGAGGGAGTGATACGCAGTATTTT